The rows below give T cell receptor beta chains drawn from one sample of a study of blood T cell repertoires in COVID-19. TCRdb's table, derived via immunoSEQ multiplex PCR, lists solely in-frame clones and lacks some. The sample contains approximately 200,000 clones, approximately 80% of which appear only once. The sequenced material came from peripheral blood. The receptors were gathered from a woman at least 80 years old with COVID-19, enrolled during active disease. The CDR3 runs from the conserved cysteine through the conserved F or W. Fields, in order: clone size, CDR3 length, V gene, D gene, J gene, CDR3 DNA, CDR3 protein. The D gene is left open where the match is weak. Some rows mark clone size as missing; the rest say once, few, many or name a class of expanded clone.

clone size: NA; CDR3 length: 16; V gene: TRBV19; D gene: NA; J gene: TRBJ2-5; CDR3 DNA: TGTGCCAGTAGTATAGGCCCGGGTGGGAGGCCAGAGACCCAGTACTTC; CDR3 protein: CASSIGPGGRPETQYF
clone size: NA; CDR3 length: 16; V gene: TRBV19; D gene: TRBD1; J gene: TRBJ2-2; CDR3 DNA: TGTGCCAGTACCATCCGAGGGGGCAGGTTGGGCGGGGAGCTGTTTTTT; CDR3 protein: CASTIRGGRLGGELFF
clone size: NA; CDR3 length: 12; V gene: TRBV6-5; D gene: NA; J gene: TRBJ2-3; CDR3 DNA: TGTGCCAGCGCCCCGGAACAGAATACGCAGTATTTT; CDR3 protein: CASAPEQNTQYF
clone size: NA; CDR3 length: 18; V gene: TRBV7-2; D gene: TRBD2; J gene: TRBJ2-3; CDR3 DNA: TGTGCCAGCAGCTTACATAGGACTAGCGGGGGGGACACAGATACGCAGTATTTT; CDR3 protein: CASSLHRTSGGDTDTQYF
clone size: NA; CDR3 length: 15; V gene: TRBV6-5; D gene: TRBD1; J gene: TRBJ1-2; CDR3 DNA: TGTGCCAGCAGTTCCGGACAGGGTAATAACTATGGCTACACCTTC; CDR3 protein: CASSSGQGNNYGYTF
clone size: once; CDR3 length: 14; V gene: TRBV6-6; D gene: NA; J gene: TRBJ1-2; CDR3 DNA: TGTGCCAGCAGCCAAGGCGGGTCCGGTGATGGCTACACCTTC; CDR3 protein: CASSQGGSGDGYTF
clone size: NA; CDR3 length: 17; V gene: TRBV6-1; D gene: TRBD2; J gene: TRBJ2-3; CDR3 DNA: TGTGCCAGCAGTGAAGTTAGTCTAGCGGGGGGTAGAGATACGCAGTATTTT; CDR3 protein: CASSEVSLAGGRDTQYF
clone size: NA; CDR3 length: 16; V gene: TRBV24-1; D gene: TRBD1; J gene: TRBJ2-5; CDR3 DNA: TGTGCCACCAGTGATTCCAGGGGGCGCGATCAAGAGACCCAGTACTTC; CDR3 protein: CATSDSRGRDQETQYF
clone size: NA; CDR3 length: 13; V gene: TRBV27; D gene: NA; J gene: TRBJ1-5; CDR3 DNA: TGTGCCAGCAGCTATGGAGGGCCGGGCCCCCAGCATTTT; CDR3 protein: CASSYGGPGPQHF
clone size: NA; CDR3 length: 15; V gene: TRBV7-2; D gene: NA; J gene: TRBJ2-3; CDR3 DNA: TGTGCCAGCAGCACCCAGACAGGAGTCATGGATACGCAGTATTTT; CDR3 protein: CASSTQTGVMDTQYF
clone size: NA; CDR3 length: 15; V gene: TRBV11-2; D gene: TRBD2; J gene: TRBJ2-3; CDR3 DNA: TGTGCCAGCAGCTTATCTGGCAGGGAGGGAGATACGCAGTATTTT; CDR3 protein: CASSLSGREGDTQYF
clone size: NA; CDR3 length: 13; V gene: TRBV6-5; D gene: NA; J gene: TRBJ1-1; CDR3 DNA: TGTGCCAGCAGATCTCAGGGGAACACTGAAGCTTTCTTT; CDR3 protein: CASRSQGNTEAFF
clone size: NA; CDR3 length: 15; V gene: TRBV10-2; D gene: NA; J gene: TRBJ1-5; CDR3 DNA: TGCGCCAGCTGGGGGGGGGTCCCAAGCAATCAGCCCCAGCATTTT; CDR3 protein: CASWGGVPSNQPQHF
clone size: NA; CDR3 length: 17; V gene: TRBV7-2; D gene: TRBD1; J gene: TRBJ1-3; CDR3 DNA: TGTGCCAGCAGCTTTCCACGGCAGGGGGCGTCTCGGGACACCATATATTTT; CDR3 protein: CASSFPRQGASRDTIYF
clone size: NA; CDR3 length: 14; V gene: TRBV7-2; D gene: TRBD1; J gene: TRBJ1-2; CDR3 DNA: TGTGCCAGCAGGACAGGGGGCTCTAACTATGGCTACACCTTC; CDR3 protein: CASRTGGSNYGYTF
clone size: NA; CDR3 length: 17; V gene: TRBV5-1; D gene: TRBD2; J gene: TRBJ2-2; CDR3 DNA: TGCGCCAGCAGCTTGGGTAGCGGGGGGGCCTACACCGGGGAGCTGTTTTTT; CDR3 protein: CASSLGSGGAYTGELFF
clone size: NA; CDR3 length: 12; V gene: TRBV5-1; D gene: NA; J gene: TRBJ2-2; CDR3 DNA: TGCGCCAGCAGCTTGCAGGGTCCGGAGCTGTTTTTT; CDR3 protein: CASSLQGPELFF
clone size: NA; CDR3 length: 15; V gene: TRBV3-1/TRBV3-2; D gene: NA; J gene: TRBJ1-5; CDR3 DNA: TGTGCCAGCAGCCAAGCCCGGTCAAGCAATCAGCCCCAGCATTTT; CDR3 protein: CASSQARSSNQPQHF
clone size: NA; CDR3 length: 17; V gene: TRBV7-8; D gene: TRBD1; J gene: TRBJ2-2; CDR3 DNA: TGTGCCAGCAGCCCCCCCTTTAGGGACAGAAACACCGGGGAGCTGTTTTTT; CDR3 protein: CASSPPFRDRNTGELFF
clone size: NA; CDR3 length: 16; V gene: TRBV7-2; D gene: TRBD1; J gene: TRBJ2-1; CDR3 DNA: TGTGCCAGCAGCTTAGCCTACAGGGGGTTGGCCAATGAGCAGTTCTTC; CDR3 protein: CASSLAYRGLANEQFF
clone size: once; CDR3 length: 17; V gene: TRBV5-8; D gene: TRBD2; J gene: TRBJ2-5; CDR3 DNA: TGTGCCAGCAGCCCGGGACTAGCGGGCCCTACGCAAGAGACCCAGTACTTC; CDR3 protein: CASSPGLAGPTQETQYF
clone size: NA; CDR3 length: 15; V gene: TRBV2; D gene: TRBD2; J gene: TRBJ2-1; CDR3 DNA: TGTGCCAGCAGTGCTGCACTAGCGGCTACGAATGAGCAGTTCTTC; CDR3 protein: CASSAALAATNEQFF
clone size: NA; CDR3 length: 16; V gene: TRBV7-2; D gene: TRBD1; J gene: TRBJ1-2; CDR3 DNA: TGTGCCAGCAGCTCGGACAGGCTTTCTGCTAACTATGGCTACACCTTC; CDR3 protein: CASSSDRLSANYGYTF
clone size: NA; CDR3 length: 17; V gene: TRBV7-2; D gene: TRBD2; J gene: TRBJ2-5; CDR3 DNA: TGTGCCAGCAGCCCAAGGACTAGCGGGGGGTGGGGAGAGACCCAGTACTTC; CDR3 protein: CASSPRTSGGWGETQYF
clone size: NA; CDR3 length: 13; V gene: TRBV5-5; D gene: NA; J gene: TRBJ1-1; CDR3 DNA: TGTGCCAGCAGTTGGACAAAGAACACTGAAGCTTTCTTT; CDR3 protein: CASSWTKNTEAFF
clone size: NA; CDR3 length: 14; V gene: TRBV2; D gene: NA; J gene: TRBJ1-5; CDR3 DNA: TGTGCCAGCAGTGAGTCCAGGGAGGTTCAGCCCCAGCATTTT; CDR3 protein: CASSESREVQPQHF
clone size: NA; CDR3 length: 12; V gene: TRBV2; D gene: NA; J gene: TRBJ1-6; CDR3 DNA: TGTGCCAGCAGTCCTCATAATTCACCCCTCCACTTT; CDR3 protein: CASSPHNSPLHF
clone size: NA; CDR3 length: 14; V gene: TRBV18; D gene: TRBD2; J gene: TRBJ2-5; CDR3 DNA: TGTGCCAGCTCACCGCAAGCGGGGCAAGAGACCCAGTACTTC; CDR3 protein: CASSPQAGQETQYF
clone size: NA; CDR3 length: 12; V gene: TRBV28; D gene: NA; J gene: TRBJ1-1; CDR3 DNA: TGTGCCAGCAGTTTAATGGACTATGAAGCTTTCTTT; CDR3 protein: CASSLMDYEAFF
clone size: NA; CDR3 length: 17; V gene: TRBV6-1; D gene: TRBD2; J gene: TRBJ2-3; CDR3 DNA: TGTGCCAGCAGTGAGTTGAGTAGCGGGGCAATCACAGATACGCAGTATTTT; CDR3 protein: CASSELSSGAITDTQYF
clone size: NA; CDR3 length: 14; V gene: TRBV4-1; D gene: NA; J gene: TRBJ2-1; CDR3 DNA: TGCGCCAGCAGCCTAACCGGAGCCTACAATGAGCAGTTCTTC; CDR3 protein: CASSLTGAYNEQFF
clone size: NA; CDR3 length: 15; V gene: TRBV3-1/TRBV3-2; D gene: NA; J gene: TRBJ2-4; CDR3 DNA: TGTGCCAGCAGCCAAGAGGGGCAGTCCAAAAACATTCAGTACTTC; CDR3 protein: CASSQEGQSKNIQYF
clone size: NA; CDR3 length: 13; V gene: TRBV28; D gene: NA; J gene: TRBJ1-1; CDR3 DNA: TGTGCCAGCAGACTCAGGGGTTCGTCTGAAGCTTTCTTT; CDR3 protein: CASRLRGSSEAFF
clone size: NA; CDR3 length: 15; V gene: TRBV9; D gene: TRBD1; J gene: TRBJ2-5; CDR3 DNA: TGTGCCAGCAGCGTAGAACAGGGGATCGGGGAGACCCAGTACTTC; CDR3 protein: CASSVEQGIGETQYF
clone size: NA; CDR3 length: 15; V gene: TRBV3-1/TRBV3-2; D gene: TRBD2; J gene: TRBJ2-1; CDR3 DNA: TGTACCAGCAGCCCGACTAGCGGGGGGGGTAATGAGCAGTTCTTC; CDR3 protein: CTSSPTSGGGNEQFF
clone size: NA; CDR3 length: 15; V gene: TRBV5-6; D gene: NA; J gene: TRBJ1-3; CDR3 DNA: TGTGCCAGCAGGGGTAGTGGAGCCTCCGGAAACACCATATATTTT; CDR3 protein: CASRGSGASGNTIYF
clone size: NA; CDR3 length: 17; V gene: TRBV7-3; D gene: TRBD2; J gene: TRBJ2-2; CDR3 DNA: TGTGCCAGCAGCTCGGGACTAGCGGGGGGTTTGCACGGGGAGCTGTTTTTT; CDR3 protein: CASSSGLAGGLHGELFF
clone size: NA; CDR3 length: 16; V gene: TRBV5-1; D gene: NA; J gene: TRBJ1-1; CDR3 DNA: TGCGCCAGCAGCTTGGAACAGGGCTCAAGGAACACTGAAGCTTTCTTT; CDR3 protein: CASSLEQGSRNTEAFF
clone size: NA; CDR3 length: 12; V gene: TRBV2; D gene: NA; J gene: TRBJ2-3; CDR3 DNA: TGTGCCAGCACGCAGGAGGCAGATACGCAGTATTTT; CDR3 protein: CASTQEADTQYF
clone size: once; CDR3 length: 15; V gene: TRBV19; D gene: TRBD1; J gene: TRBJ2-6; CDR3 DNA: TGTGCCAGTAGTTCGAGGGGGCTGGGGGCCAACGTCCTGACTTTC; CDR3 protein: CASSSRGLGANVLTF
clone size: NA; CDR3 length: 16; V gene: TRBV2; D gene: TRBD2; J gene: TRBJ2-2; CDR3 DNA: TGTGCCAGCAGTTCCCAAAGCGGGGGGGGCACCGGGGAGCTGTTTTTT; CDR3 protein: CASSSQSGGGTGELFF
clone size: NA; CDR3 length: 16; V gene: TRBV5-8; D gene: TRBD1; J gene: TRBJ2-1; CDR3 DNA: TGTGCCAGCAGCTTCGGGGACAGGACTCAGTCGGGTGAGCAGTTCTTC; CDR3 protein: CASSFGDRTQSGEQFF